Following are 22 T cell receptor beta chains from one sample sequenced in a study of control samples from healthy donors and cancer patients. TCRdb's copy holds only in-frame clones and misses some; the assay was immunoSEQ multiplex PCR. The sample carries more than 95,000 clones, 85% to 90% recorded once. The sample comprised PBMCs. The receptors derive from a woman aged 50 to 60 with colorectal cancer.

The DNA of the CDR3 is TGTGCCTGGAGTGTACTCGGCGGGACGGGCACAGATACGCAGTATTTT. This codes for CAWSVLGGTGTDTQYF. The chain has TRBV30 and TRBJ2-3; D is perhaps TRBD2 (6 bases). The CDR3 consists of 16 residues. V lost 0 bases and J 1 base, leaving 14 bases between the germline ends. From germline, CDR1 is GTSNPN and CDR2 SVGIG (reference sequence).

This clone was seen once. The CDR3 sequence: CASSIVSSGANVLTF. DNA for the CDR3: TGTGCCAGTAGTATCGTCAGCTCTGGGGCCAACGTCCTGACTTTC. The rearrangement links TRBV19 to TRBJ2-6, with D unresolved. Looked up from germline, CDR1 is LNHDA and CDR2 is SQIVND (reference sequence). The CDR3 has 15 amino acids. Trimming stripped 3 bases from V and 0 bases from J, with 6 bases between. The full variable domain, in which reference TRBV19 and TRBJ2-6 provide the parts outside the CDR3, is DGGITQSPKYLFRKEGQNVTLSCEQNLNHDAMYWYRQDPGQGLRLIYYSQIVNDFQKGDIAEGYSVSREKKESFPLTVTSAQKNPTAFYLCASSIVSSGANVLTFGAGSRLTVL.

The genes are TRBV6-7 and TRBJ2-7; TRBD2 matches at 10 bases. TRBV6-7 is filed as an ORF, its function uncertain. CDR3 length: 20 residues. V shed 0 bases, J shed 0 bases, and the junction held 14 bases outside the gene matches. The CDR3 protein is CASSYSRGKIAGGTSYEQYF. The CDR3 DNA reads as TGTGCCAGCAGTTACTCGAGGGGCAAAATAGCGGGGGGTACCTCCTACGAGCAGTACTTC.

The genes are TRBV2 and TRBJ2-7; TRBD1 is a possible D gene (5 bases). CDR3 length: 11 residues. Germline V lookup: CDR1 SNHLY, CDR2 FYNNEI. V was trimmed by 7 bases and J by 6 bases, leaving 10 bases between them. For the CDR3, the DNA is TGTGCCAGCACTCAGGGCGGCGAGCAGTACTTC. It encodes CASTQGGEQYF. The complete variable domain, with remaining parts taken from reference TRBV2 and TRBJ2-7, reads EPEVTQTPSHQVTQMGQEVILRCVPISNHLYFYWYRQILGQKVEFLVSFYNNEISEKSEIFDDQFSVERPDGSNFTLKIRSTKLEDSAMYFCASTQGGEQYFGPGTRLTVT.

This clone was observed a single time. CDR3 bases: TGTGCCAGCCACATGGGACGGGCTGAAGCTTTCTTT. Residues: CASHMGRAEAFF. The chain has TRBV28 and TRBJ1-1, with D perhaps matching TRBD1 (5 bases). Trimming pared 8 bases from V and 6 bases from J, leaving 13 bases between. This CDR3 is 12 amino acids long. Germline loops: CDR1 MDHEN, CDR2 SYDVKM.

The chain couples TRBV13 to TRBJ2-7; D not resolved. CDR1 and CDR2 (germline): PRHDT, FYEKMQ (reference sequence). V was trimmed by 0 bases and J by 2 bases, leaving 8 bases between them. CDR3 size: 14 residues. The CDR3 loop reads CASSLGKPPYEQYF. The CDR3 DNA is TGTGCCAGCAGCTTAGGGAAACCCCCCTACGAGCAGTACTTC.

V gene TRBV30 combines with J gene TRBJ1-4; D gene uncertain. V was cut by 5 bases and J by 4 bases, with 14 bases left in between. The germline V gene encodes CDR1 GTSNPN and CDR2 SVGIG (reference sequence). CDR3 length equals 14 residues. CDR3 sequence: CAWGEQHGNEKLFF. In DNA form, the CDR3 reads TGTGCCTGGGGAGAACAGCACGGTAATGAAAAACTGTTTTTT.

The chain combines TRBV7-6 with TRBJ2-2; TRBD1 matches at 7 bases. This CDR3 spans 17 amino acids. CDR1 and CDR2 from the germline V gene are SGHVS and FNYEAQ. The ends lost 3 bases at V and 0 bases at J; junction bases unmatched: 7. CDR3 DNA: TGTGCCAGCAGCTTCTCTGGACAGGAGGCGAACACCGGGGAGCTGTTTTTT. Translated: CASSFSGQEANTGELFF.

The gene calls are TRBV9 and TRBJ1-4; D may be TRBD1 (5 bases). CDR1 is SGDLS and CDR2 is YYNGEE in the germline V gene. The CDR3 is made up of 15 amino acids. The germline V and J ends were trimmed by 0 bases and 3 bases, with 9 bases remaining between them. For the CDR3, the DNA is TGTGCCAGCAGCGTAGCTGCGGGGGCTAATGAAAAACTGTTTTTT. The encoded protein is CASSVAAGANEKLFF. The full variable domain, completed using reference TRBV9 and TRBJ1-4, is DSGVTQTPKHLITATGQRVTLRCSPRSGDLSVYWYQQSLDQGLQFLIQYYNGEERAKGNILERFSAQQFPDLHSELNLSSLELGDSALYFCASSVAAGANEKLFFGSGTQLSVL.

The chain employs TRBV27 and TRBJ2-7; the D is unclear. Germline V gene data show CDR1 as MNHEY and CDR2 as SMNVEV (reference sequence). This CDR3 is 13 amino acids long. Trimming left V 4 bases short and J 3 bases short, with 10 bases between. CDR3: CASSSGTVYEQYF. The CDR3 DNA sequence: TGTGCCAGCAGTTCGGGTACAGTCTACGAGCAGTACTTC.

The chain links TRBV5-6 to TRBJ2-7, with D possibly matching TRBD2 (5 bases). V lost 4 bases and J 2 bases, leaving 10 bases between the germline ends. The CDR3 covers 13 residues. Looked up from germline, CDR1 is SGHDT and CDR2 is YYEEEE. The CDR3 loop reads CASSPGNPYEQYF. In DNA, the CDR3 is TGTGCCAGCAGCCCGGGGAACCCCTACGAGCAGTACTTC.

The rearrangement joins TRBV10-3 to TRBJ1-1; D unclear. Trimming took 6 bases from V and 1 from J, leaving 12 bases between them. The CDR3 consists of 14 residues. Looked up from germline, CDR1 is ENHRY and CDR2 is SYGVKD. The CDR3 DNA reads TGTGCCATCAGGGACTCAGCTGGGAACACTGAAGCTTTCTTT. Translated, it gives CAIRDSAGNTEAFF.

This clone has only a few counts. The gene calls are TRBV18 and TRBJ2-1, with 14 nucleotides matching TRBD2. The CDR3 has 18 amino acids. Germline loops: CDR1 KGHSH, CDR2 LQKENI. V was clipped by 3 bases and J by 0 bases; unmatched bases: 4. The CDR3 spells CASSPLTSGRGSYNEQFF. In DNA, the CDR3 is TGTGCCAGCTCACCGTTGACTAGCGGGAGGGGCTCCTACAATGAGCAGTTCTTC.

A single count supports this clone. V is TRBV28 and J is TRBJ2-1; D may be TRBD2 (7 bases). In germline, CDR1 is MDHEN, CDR2 SYDVKM. The CDR3 is 14 residues long. The ends were cut back, 8 bases at V and 6 bases at J, with 17 bases in the middle. CDR3 bases: TGTGCCAGCCGAGGGGGAGGGAGGGCCAATGAGCAGTTCTTC. It specifies CASRGGGRANEQFF.

This sequence joins TRBV10-1 and TRBJ2-5; 13 bases line up with TRBD2. CDR3 size: 18 residues. CDR1 WNHNN and CDR2 SYGVQD come from the germline V gene (reference sequence). With V trimmed by 2 bases and J by 4 bases, 10 bases remained unmatched. Here the CDR3 DNA reads TGCGCCAGCAGTGAGCCTGCCGGGACTAGCGGGATGGGAGAGACCCAGTACTTC. Translation: CASSEPAGTSGMGETQYF.

The chain joins TRBV2 to TRBJ1-5; D not resolved. V shed 8 bases and J shed 3 bases, with 14 bases lying between them. Germline V CDR1 and CDR2: SNHLY, FYNNEI. There are 14 residues in the CDR3. CDR3 loop: CASGRRTPNQPQHF. The CDR3 DNA sequence: TGTGCCAGCGGGAGGAGGACCCCCAATCAGCCCCAGCATTTT.

CDR3 sequence (DNA): TGTGCCAGCAGTTACCCCGGGGGTCGCGAGCAGTACTTC. Protein: CASSYPGGREQYF. The rearrangement joins TRBV6-5 to TRBJ2-7, with D possibly matching TRBD2 (6 bases). CDR1 and CDR2 (germline): MNHEY, SVGAGI. This CDR3 is 13 amino acids long. V was shortened by 2 bases and J by 6 bases, with 11 bases between the two germline ends.

V and J are TRBV3-1 (or the pseudogene TRBV3-2) and TRBJ2-1; no definite D call. V was trimmed by 2 bases and J by 7 bases, leaving 12 bases between them. Germline V gene lookup returns CDR1 LGHDT and CDR2 YNNKEL (reference sequence). The CDR3 runs to 14 residues. The CDR3 protein is CASSQSAETNEQFF. The CDR3 DNA follows: TGTGCCAGCAGCCAATCCGCGGAGACGAATGAGCAGTTCTTC.

The J gene is TRBJ2-6, the V gene TRBV28, with 7 positions matching TRBD2. J gave up 2 bases and V 1 base, and 2 bases lay outside the gene matches. CDR1 MDHEN and CDR2 SYDVKM come from the germline V gene. This CDR3 has 16 amino acids. CDR3 residues: CASSLLGGAGANVLTF. The CDR3 DNA reads as TGTGCCAGCAGTTTATTGGGGGGGGCTGGGGCCAACGTCCTGACTTTC.

The CDR3 DNA follows: TGTGCCAGCAGCTCCCGAGGCGGCGGGGGCGATTCCTACAATGAGCAGTTCTTC. Amino acid sequence: CASSSRGGGGDSYNEQFF. The V and J genes are TRBV7-3 and TRBJ2-1; weak D call: TRBD2 (7 bases). The ends were cut back, 4 bases at V and 1 base at J, with 20 bases in the middle. CDR1 is SGHTA and CDR2 is FQGTGA in the germline V gene. This CDR3 spans 18 amino acids.

The V gene is TRBV27, the J gene TRBJ1-5; D unresolved. Germline V lookup: CDR1 MNHEY, CDR2 SMNVEV (reference sequence). The CDR3 runs 13 residues. The ends were cut back, 7 bases at V and 6 bases at J, with 13 bases in the middle. The CDR3 loop reads CASNGREVQPQHF. The CDR3 DNA is TGTGCCAGCAACGGGAGGGAAGTTCAGCCCCAGCATTTT.

The gene calls are TRBV19 and TRBJ2-1; a possible D gene is TRBD2 (6 bases). The ends were cut back, 7 bases at V and 0 bases at J, with 16 bases in the middle. There are 16 residues in the CDR3. Looked up from germline, CDR1 is LNHDA and CDR2 is SQIVND (reference sequence). CDR3 nucleotide sequence: TGTGCCAGTACCACCTTTGGGGGGAGCTCCTACAATGAGCAGTTCTTC. Translation gives CASTTFGGSSYNEQFF.